This T cell receptor (beta chain) was sequenced during a study of blood T cell repertoires in COVID-19. Clones were read by immunoSEQ multiplex PCR, and TCRdb kept only the in-frame ones, dropping some. The table includes about 250,000 clones, almost 90% detected once. CDR3 size: 14 residues. Per the germline V gene, CDR1 is MNHEY and CDR2 is SVGAGI. Trimming cost V 5 bases and J 6 bases; bases outside gene matches: 6. The TCR was taken from a man at least 80 years old with acute or convalescent COVID-19. Sequenced input: peripheral blood. This chain connects TRBV6-5 to TRBJ1-5; 8 bases line up with TRBD1. The CDR3 DNA follows: TGTGCCAGCAGTCTACAGGGGGGAGGTCAGCCCCAGCATTTT. Translated: CASSLQGGGQPQHF.